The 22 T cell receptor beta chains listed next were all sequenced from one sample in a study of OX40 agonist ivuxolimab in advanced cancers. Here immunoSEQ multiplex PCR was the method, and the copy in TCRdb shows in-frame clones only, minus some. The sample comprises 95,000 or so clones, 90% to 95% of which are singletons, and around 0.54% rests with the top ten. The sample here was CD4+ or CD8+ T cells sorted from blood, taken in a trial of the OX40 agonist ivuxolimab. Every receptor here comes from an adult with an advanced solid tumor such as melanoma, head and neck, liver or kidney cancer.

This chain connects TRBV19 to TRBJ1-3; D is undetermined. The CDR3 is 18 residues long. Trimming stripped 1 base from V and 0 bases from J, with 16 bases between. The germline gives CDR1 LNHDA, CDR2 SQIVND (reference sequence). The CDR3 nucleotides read TGTGCCAGTAGTATAGGCCCAAACCGACACTTCTCTGGAAACACCATATATTTT. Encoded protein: CASSIGPNRHFSGNTIYF.

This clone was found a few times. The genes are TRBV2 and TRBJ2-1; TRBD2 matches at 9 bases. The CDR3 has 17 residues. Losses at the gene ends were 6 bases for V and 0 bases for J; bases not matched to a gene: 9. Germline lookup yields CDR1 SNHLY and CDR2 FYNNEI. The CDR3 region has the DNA TGTGCCAGCAGGGGCCGGACTAGCGCAAGCTCCTACAATGAGCAGTTCTTC. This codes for CASRGRTSASSYNEQFF. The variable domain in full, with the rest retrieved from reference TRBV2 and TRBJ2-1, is EPEVTQTPSHQVTQMGQEVILRCVPISNHLYFYWYRQILGQKVEFLVSFYNNEISEKSEIFDDQFSVERPDGSNFTLKIRSTKLEDSAMYFCASRGRTSASSYNEQFFGPGTRLTVL.

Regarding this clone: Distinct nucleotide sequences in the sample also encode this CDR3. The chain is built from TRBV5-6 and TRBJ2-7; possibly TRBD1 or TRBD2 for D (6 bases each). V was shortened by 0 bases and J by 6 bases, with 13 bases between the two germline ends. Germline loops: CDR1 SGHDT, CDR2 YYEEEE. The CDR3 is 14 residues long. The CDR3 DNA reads TGTGCCAGCAGCTTGGGGGGGGCGGGGCTCGAGCAGTACTTC. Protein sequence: CASSLGGAGLEQYF.

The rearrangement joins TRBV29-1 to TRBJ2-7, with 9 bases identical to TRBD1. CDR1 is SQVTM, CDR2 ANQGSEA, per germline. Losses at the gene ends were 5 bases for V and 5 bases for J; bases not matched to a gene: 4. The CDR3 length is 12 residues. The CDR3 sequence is CSVRDRVHEQYF. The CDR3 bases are TGCAGCGTTCGGGACAGGGTCCACGAGCAGTACTTC.

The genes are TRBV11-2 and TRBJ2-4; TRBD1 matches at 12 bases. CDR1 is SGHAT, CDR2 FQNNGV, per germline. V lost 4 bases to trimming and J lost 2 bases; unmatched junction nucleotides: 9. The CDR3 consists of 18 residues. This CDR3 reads CASSSGTGGFSTKNIQYF. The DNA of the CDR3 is TGTGCCAGCAGCTCAGGGACAGGGGGCTTTTCGACCAAAAACATTCAGTACTTC.

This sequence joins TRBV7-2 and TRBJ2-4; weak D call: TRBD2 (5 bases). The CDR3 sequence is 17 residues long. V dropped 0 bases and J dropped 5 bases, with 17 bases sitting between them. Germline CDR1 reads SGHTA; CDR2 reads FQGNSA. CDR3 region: CASSLASVRAGENIQYF. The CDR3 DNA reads TGTGCCAGCAGCTTAGCGTCGGTGAGGGCCGGGGAAAACATTCAGTACTTC.

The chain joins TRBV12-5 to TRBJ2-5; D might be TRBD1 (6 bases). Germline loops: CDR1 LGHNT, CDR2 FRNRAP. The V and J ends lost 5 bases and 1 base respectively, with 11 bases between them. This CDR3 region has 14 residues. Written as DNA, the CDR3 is TGTGCTAGTGGTCCACCAGGGGTCCAAGAGACCCAGTACTTC. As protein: CASGPPGVQETQYF.

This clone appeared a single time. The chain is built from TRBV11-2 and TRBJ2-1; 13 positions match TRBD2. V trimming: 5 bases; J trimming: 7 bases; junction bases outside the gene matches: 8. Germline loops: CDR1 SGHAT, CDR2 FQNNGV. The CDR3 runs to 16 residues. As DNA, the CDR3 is TGTGCCAGCAGCGTTGGACTAGCGGGGGAGGGGAATGAGCAGTTCTTC. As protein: CASSVGLAGEGNEQFF.

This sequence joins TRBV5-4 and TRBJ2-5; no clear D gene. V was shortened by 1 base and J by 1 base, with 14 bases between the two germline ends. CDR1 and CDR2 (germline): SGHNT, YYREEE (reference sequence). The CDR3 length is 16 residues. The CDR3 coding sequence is TGTGCCAGCAGCTTGCCCCCCCCGGCGCCCCAAGAGACCCAGTACTTC. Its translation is CASSLPPPAPQETQYF. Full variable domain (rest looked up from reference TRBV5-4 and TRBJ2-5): ETGVTQSPTHLIKTRGQQVTLRCSSQSGHNTVSWYQQALGQGPQFIFQYYREEENGRGNFPPRFSGLQFPNYSSELNVNALELDDSALYLCASSLPPPAPQETQYFGPGTRLLVL.

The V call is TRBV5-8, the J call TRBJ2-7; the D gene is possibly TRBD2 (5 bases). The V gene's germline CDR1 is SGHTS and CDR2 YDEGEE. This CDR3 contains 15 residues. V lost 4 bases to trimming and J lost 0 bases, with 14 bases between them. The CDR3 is CASSRGRLSSYEQYF. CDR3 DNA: TGTGCCAGCAGCCGAGGGCGCCTAAGCTCCTACGAGCAGTACTTC.

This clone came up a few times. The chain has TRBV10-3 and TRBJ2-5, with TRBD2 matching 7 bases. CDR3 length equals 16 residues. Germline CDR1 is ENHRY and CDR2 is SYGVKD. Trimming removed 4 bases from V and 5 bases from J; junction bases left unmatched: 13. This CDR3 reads CAISAGWWGGSETQYF. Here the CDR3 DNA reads TGTGCCATCAGTGCAGGTTGGTGGGGGGGTAGTGAGACCCAGTACTTC.

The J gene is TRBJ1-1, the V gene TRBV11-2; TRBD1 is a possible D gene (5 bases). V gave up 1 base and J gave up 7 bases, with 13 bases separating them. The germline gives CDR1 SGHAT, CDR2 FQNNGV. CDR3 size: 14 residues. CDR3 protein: CASSLAPGGFEAFF. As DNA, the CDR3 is TGTGCCAGCAGCTTAGCCCCGGGGGGTTTTGAAGCTTTCTTT.

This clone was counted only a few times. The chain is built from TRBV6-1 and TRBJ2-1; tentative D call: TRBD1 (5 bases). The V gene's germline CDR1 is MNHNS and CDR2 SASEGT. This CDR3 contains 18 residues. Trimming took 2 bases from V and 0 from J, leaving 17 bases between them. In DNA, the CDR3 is TGTGCCAGCAGTGAAACTGGGGCCGCGTCCAGCTCCTACAATGAGCAGTTCTTC. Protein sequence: CASSETGAASSSYNEQFF.

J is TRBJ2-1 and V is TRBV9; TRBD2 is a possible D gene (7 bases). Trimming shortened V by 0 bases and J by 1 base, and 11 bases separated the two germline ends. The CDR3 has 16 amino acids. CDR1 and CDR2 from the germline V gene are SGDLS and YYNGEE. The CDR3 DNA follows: TGTGCCAGCAGCGTAGGGGGGGGCAAGTCCTACAATGAGCAGTTCTTC. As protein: CASSVGGGKSYNEQFF. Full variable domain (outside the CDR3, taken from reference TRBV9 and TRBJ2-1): DSGVTQTPKHLITATGQRVTLRCSPRSGDLSVYWYQQSLDQGLQFLIQYYNGEERAKGNILERFSAQQFPDLHSELNLSSLELGDSALYFCASSVGGGKSYNEQFFGPGTRLTVL.

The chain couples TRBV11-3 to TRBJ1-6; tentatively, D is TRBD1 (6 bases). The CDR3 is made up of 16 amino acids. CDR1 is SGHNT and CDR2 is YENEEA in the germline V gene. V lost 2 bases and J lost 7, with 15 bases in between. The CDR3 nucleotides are TGTGCCAGCAGCTTAACTGGGACACCCCTGAATTCACCCCTCCACTTT. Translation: CASSLTGTPLNSPLHF.

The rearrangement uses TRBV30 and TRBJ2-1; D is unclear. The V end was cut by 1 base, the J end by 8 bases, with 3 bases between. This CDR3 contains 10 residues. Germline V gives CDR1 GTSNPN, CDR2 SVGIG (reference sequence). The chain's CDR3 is CAWSGYEQFF. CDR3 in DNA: TGTGCCTGGAGTGGGTATGAGCAGTTCTTC.

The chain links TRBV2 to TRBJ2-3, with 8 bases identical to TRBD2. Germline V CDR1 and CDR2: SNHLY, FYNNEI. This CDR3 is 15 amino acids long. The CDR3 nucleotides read TGTGCTATCCCCCCGCTCGGGGGGGTCACAGATACGCAGTATTTT. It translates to CAIPPLGGVTDTQYF. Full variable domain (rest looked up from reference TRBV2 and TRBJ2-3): EPEVTQTPSHQVTQMGQEVILRCVPISNHLYFYWYRQILGQKVEFLVSFYNNEISEKSEIFDDQFSVERPDGSNFTLKIRSTKLEDSAMYFCAIPPLGGVTDTQYFGPGTRLTVL.

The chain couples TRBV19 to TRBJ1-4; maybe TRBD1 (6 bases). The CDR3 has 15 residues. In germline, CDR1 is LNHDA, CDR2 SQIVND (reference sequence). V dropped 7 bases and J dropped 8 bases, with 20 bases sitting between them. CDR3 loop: CASTGQPPRGEKLFF. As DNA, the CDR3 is TGTGCCAGTACAGGACAGCCTCCGCGGGGGGAAAAACTGTTTTTT.

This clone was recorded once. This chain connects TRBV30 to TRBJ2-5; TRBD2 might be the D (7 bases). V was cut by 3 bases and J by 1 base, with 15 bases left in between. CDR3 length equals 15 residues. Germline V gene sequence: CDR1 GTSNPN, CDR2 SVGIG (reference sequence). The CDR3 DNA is TGTGCCTGGAGCCCCTCGGGGGGCCCCCAAGAGACCCAGTACTTC. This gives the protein CAWSPSGGPQETQYF. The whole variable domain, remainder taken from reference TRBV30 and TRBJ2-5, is SQTIHQWPATLVQPVGSPLSLECTVEGTSNPNLYWYRQAAGRGLQLLFYSVGIGQISSEVPQNLSASRPQDRQFILSSKKLLLSDSGFYLCAWSPSGGPQETQYFGPGTRLLVL.

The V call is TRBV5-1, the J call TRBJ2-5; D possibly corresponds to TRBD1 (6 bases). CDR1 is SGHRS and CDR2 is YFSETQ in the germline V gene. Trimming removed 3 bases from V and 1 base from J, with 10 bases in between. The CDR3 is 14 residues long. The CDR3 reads CASSSTGPQETQYF. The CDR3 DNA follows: TGCGCCAGCAGCTCGACAGGACCCCAAGAGACCCAGTACTTC. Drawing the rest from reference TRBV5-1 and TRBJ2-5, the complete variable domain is KAGVTQTPRYLIKTRGQQVTLSCSPISGHRSVSWYQQTPGQGLQFLFEYFSETQRNKGNFPGRFSGRQFSNSRSEMNVSTLELGDSALYLCASSSTGPQETQYFGPGTRLLVL.

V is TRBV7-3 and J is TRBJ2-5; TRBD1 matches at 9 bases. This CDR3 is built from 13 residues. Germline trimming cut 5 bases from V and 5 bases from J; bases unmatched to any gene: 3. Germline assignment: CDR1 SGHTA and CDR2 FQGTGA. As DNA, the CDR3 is TGTGCCAGCAGCATACAGGGGGCGGAGACCCAGTACTTC. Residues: CASSIQGAETQYF.

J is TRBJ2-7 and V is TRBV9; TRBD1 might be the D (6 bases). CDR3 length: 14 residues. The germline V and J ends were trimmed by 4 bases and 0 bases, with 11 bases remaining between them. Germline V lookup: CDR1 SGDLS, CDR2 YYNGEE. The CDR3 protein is CASSITGSSYEQYF. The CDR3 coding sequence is TGTGCCAGCAGCATCACAGGGAGCTCCTACGAGCAGTACTTC.